Ten or more counts support the clone carrying this TCR beta chain. V lost 0 bases and J 5 bases, leaving 18 bases between the germline ends. There are 17 residues in the CDR3. Germline values: CDR1 SGHRS, CDR2 YFSETQ. TCRdb re-called the 5' RACE reads through MiXCR, storing one row per CDR3 protein. The table records about 130,000 distinct CDR3 sequences, approximately 13% of them present only once. The data are from a study of CD8 T cells in ankylosing spondylitis. The receptor's source is a female donor with ankylosing spondylitis or in good health (not recorded which). The chain recombines TRBV5-1 with TRBJ2-1; D is ambiguous. The source material was blood, either unsorted or a sorted T cell fraction (not recorded which). Here the CDR3 reads CASSLVSLEPLDNEQFF. The CDR3 region has the DNA TGCGCCAGCAGCTTGGTAAGTTTAGAGCCCTTGGACAATGAGCAGTTCTTC.